This T cell receptor (beta chain) derives from a study of beta chain features in type 1 diabetes. Notes on the study in general: Within the patient group, naive, central memory and Treg TCRB repertoires appeared more similar to each other than within healthy donors. A potential PCR bias toward shorter templates would be equal in patient and control samples.

Turning to this clone: What it binds is unknown.

Every isolated RNA sample was fully reverse transcribed, so sequencing captured expressed TCRB transcripts. This table comes from immunoSEQ multiplex PCR, and its TCRdb copy is limited to in-frame clones, with some not included. The sample shows 130,000 to 150,000 clones, 40% to 60% of them seen only once. Each of the CD4+ naive, central memory, regulatory and stem cell-like memory populations was sorted via CD45RO/CCR7/CD25/CD127/CD95/CD27. The sample taken for sequencing was Tregs from blood. The sequence came from a man aged 18 to 35 in good health.

The CDR3 DNA is TGTGCCAGCAGCCGGCTTGGACAGGGAAGCACAGATACGCAGTATTTT. This codes for CASSRLGQGSTDTQYF. The chain is built from TRBV7-9 and TRBJ2-3; 8 nucleotides align to TRBD1. V lost 5 bases and J lost 0; bases outside the gene matches: 7. CDR3 length: 16 residues. Germline loops: CDR1 SEHNR, CDR2 FQNEAQ (reference sequence).